The next 26 T cell receptor beta chains were all read from a single sample in a study of blood T cells in healthy people across ages. Together with a sample-barcoded 5' primer, a J-beta primer mix was included in a second PCR lasting roughly 7 to 11 cycles. TCRdb re-called the 5' RACE reads with MiXCR, one entry per CDR3 protein. Of 1.5 million to 2 million distinct CDR3 sequences in the sample, 30% to 35% are singletons; the top ten hold over 9%. Material: blood. These receptors all stem from a woman in her twenties or thirties in good health.

At least ten counts were recorded for this clonotype. The chain uses TRBV4-1 and TRBJ2-7; the match to TRBD1 covers 10 bases. J lost 4 bases, V lost 4 bases, and 7 bases had no gene match. The CDR3 has 15 amino acids. Germline loops: CDR1 MGHRA, CDR2 YSYEKL. The CDR3 sequence is CASSLTGTGDYEQYF. CDR3 coding DNA: TGCGCCAGCAGCCTTACCGGGACAGGGGATTACGAGCAGTACTTC.

V usage is TRBV5-1 and J usage is TRBJ2-7; tentatively, D is TRBD2 (5 bases). The V end was cut by 2 bases, the J end by 2 bases, with 11 bases between. The CDR3 loop spans 14 amino acids. The germline gives CDR1 SGHRS, CDR2 YFSETQ. As DNA, the CDR3 is TGCGCCAGCAGCTTATCGGGGATCGCCTACGAGCAGTACTTC. Translation: CASSLSGIAYEQYF.

This clonotype was counted only a few times. A much larger clone is a single base away; this may be a read error. CDR3 amino acids: CSRFTSSYEQYF. The CDR3 nucleotides read TGCAGCAGATTTACAAGCTCCTACGAGCAGTACTTC. The chain combines TRBV29-1 with TRBJ2-7; D not certain. Trimming took off 8 bases at V and 0 bases at J, with 11 bases between the two ends. The germline gives CDR1 SQVTM, CDR2 ANQGSEA. The CDR3 has 12 residues.

The genes are TRBV25-1 and TRBJ2-3; D unresolved. The CDR3 extends over 14 amino acids. Germline V gene lookup returns CDR1 MGHDK and CDR2 SYGVNS. V was trimmed by 3 bases and J by 6 bases, leaving 13 bases between them. Written as DNA, the CDR3 is TGTGCCAGCAGTGAGCGGAACCCCGCGGATACGCAGTATTTT. Amino acid sequence: CASSERNPADTQYF.

This clonotype was observed a handful of times. The chain uses TRBV20-1 and TRBJ2-7; D may be TRBD2 (6 bases). The assigned J gene may be wrong: the sequence end matches TRBJ2-5 better. Germline lookup yields CDR1 DFQATT and CDR2 SNEGSKA (reference sequence). This CDR3 is 13 amino acids long. Written as DNA, the CDR3 is TGCAGTGCATCTGGGACTGCAAAAGAGACCCAGTACTTC. Protein: CSASGTAKETQYF.

V and J are TRBV6-5 and TRBJ2-1, with 12 bases aligning to TRBD2. The ends lost 5 bases at V and 7 bases at J; junction bases unmatched: 9. The CDR3 loop spans 16 amino acids. Germline lookup yields CDR1 MNHEY and CDR2 SVGAGI. Written as DNA, the CDR3 is TGTGCCAGCAGTCAGACTAGCGGGGGCACCCCAAATGAGCAGTTCTTC. Translated, it gives CASSQTSGGTPNEQFF.

Regarding this clonotype: The junction departs from germline at one end; a sequencing error may be responsible. V usage is TRBV7-9 and J usage is TRBJ1-1; D is perhaps TRBD1 (5 bases). CDR1 and CDR2 (germline): SEHNR, FQNEAQ (reference sequence). This CDR3 comprises 13 residues. CDR3 amino acids: CACSPKKGPGAFF. The CDR3 coding sequence is TGTGCCTGCAGTCCTAAAAAGGGGCCGGGAGCTTTCTTT. Looking up the rest from reference TRBV7-9 and TRBJ1-1 gives the full variable domain: DTGVSQNPRHKITKRGQNVTFRCDPISEHNRLYWYRQTLGQGPEFLTYFQNEAQLEKSRLLSDRFSAERPKGSFSTLEIQRTEQGDSAMYLCACSPKKGPGAFFGQGTRLTVV.

The rearrangement joins TRBV30 to TRBJ1-6; no clear D gene. The length of the CDR3 is 13 residues. V lost 7 bases and J 5 bases, leaving 12 bases between the germline ends. CDR1 GTSNPN and CDR2 SVGIG come from the germline V gene (reference sequence). CDR3 in DNA: TGTGCCTCCCACAATACCAATAATTCACCCCTCCACTTT. It yields the protein CASHNTNNSPLHF.

Details on this clonotype: The germline gene is not matched at one end of the junction; a read error may be the cause. This chain links TRBV5-1 with TRBJ2-1; 11 bases agree with TRBD2. The germline V gene encodes CDR1 SGHRS and CDR2 YFSETQ. CDR3 length: 18 amino acids. The CDR3 nucleotides are TGCGCCAGCGGACCTACTAGCGGGAGCTTCAGCTCCTACAACGAGCAGTTCTTC. This codes for CASGPTSGSFSSYNEQFF.

There are many counts of this clonotype. The V call is TRBV7-9, the J call TRBJ2-5; tentative D call: TRBD1 (6 bases). V dropped 6 bases and J dropped 4 bases, with 21 bases sitting between them. Germline V gene lookup returns CDR1 SEHNR and CDR2 FQNEAQ (reference sequence). The CDR3 covers 16 residues. CDR3: CASSSSIPGAGETQYF. In nucleotides, the CDR3 is TGTGCCAGCAGTTCATCCATCCCAGGGGCCGGAGAGACCCAGTACTTC.

The CDR3 sequence is CASTLRGGCYGYTF. The CDR3 nucleotides are TGTGCCAGCACCCTCAGGGGAGGGTGCTATGGCTACACCTTC. The chain combines TRBV12-3 or TRBV12-4 with TRBJ1-2, with a tentative D call TRBD1 (6 bases). This CDR3 contains 14 residues. V lost 7 bases and J lost 4, with 16 bases in between.

In its sample, this clonotype was seen a few times. The chain joins TRBV7-8 to TRBJ1-5; perhaps TRBD1 as D (6 bases). Deletions cut 6 bases from V and 6 bases from J, with 15 bases between. The CDR3 has 14 amino acids. In germline, CDR1 is SGHVS, CDR2 FQNEAQ. The CDR3 coding sequence is TGTGCCAGCAGTCCATTAGAGGGGGGTCAGCCCCAGCATTTT. The encoded protein is CASSPLEGGQPQHF.

The V call is TRBV20-1, the J call TRBJ2-5; D tentatively reads TRBD1 or TRBD2 (7 bases each). The V and J ends lost 5 bases and 9 bases respectively, with 19 bases between them. The germline gives CDR1 DFQATT, CDR2 SNEGSKA (reference sequence). This CDR3 spans 13 amino acids. CDR3 sequence (DNA): TGCAGTGCTCAGAGGGGGCTACGGGAGGCCCAGTACTTC. Encoded protein: CSAQRGLREAQYF.

The V gene is TRBV15, the J gene TRBJ1-5; 8 nucleotides line up with TRBD1. The CDR3 has 16 residues. The trim removed 2 bases at V and 0 bases at J, leaving 3 bases unmatched. The germline V gene has CDR1 LNHNV and CDR2 YYDKDF (reference sequence). The CDR3 DNA reads TGTGCCACCAGCAGACCGACAGGGGTTAGCAATCAGCCCCAGCATTTT. Protein sequence: CATSRPTGVSNQPQHF.

The chain uses TRBV20-1 and TRBJ1-5; tentative D call: TRBD1 (5 bases). V was shortened by 4 bases and J by 0 bases, with 10 bases between the two germline ends. Per the germline V gene, CDR1 is DFQATT and CDR2 is SNEGSKA (reference sequence). The CDR3 loop spans 14 amino acids. Here the CDR3 reads CSAKDKYSNQPQHF. The CDR3 DNA is TGCAGTGCTAAGGACAAATATAGCAATCAGCCCCAGCATTTT.

The chain uses TRBV4-1 and TRBJ1-5, with D possibly matching TRBD1 (6 bases). Germline V gives CDR1 MGHRA, CDR2 YSYEKL. The V end lost 5 bases, the J end lost 9 bases, and 17 bases lay between the germline ends. The CDR3 is 14 residues long. The CDR3 DNA reads as TGCGCCAGCAGCGGGGACACCCGTTACCTGCCCCAGCATTTT. Its protein is CASSGDTRYLPQHF.

This clonotype was seen a few times. The V gene is TRBV10-2, the J gene TRBJ1-5; possibly TRBD1 for D (5 bases). V lost 2 bases to trimming and J lost 4 bases, with 15 bases between them. Germline V gives CDR1 WSHSY, CDR2 SAAADI. This CDR3 spans 16 amino acids. Here the CDR3 DNA reads TGCGCCAGCAGTGAGACGTACGGGGCACCAAATCAGCCCCAGCATTTT. It yields the protein CASSETYGAPNQPQHF.

The CDR3 is CASSFAGRTQHTQYF. CDR3 sequence (DNA): TGTGCCAGCAGCTTTGCAGGCCGAACCCAACATACGCAGTATTTT. The genes are TRBV7-8 and TRBJ2-3; no clear D. CDR3 length: 15 residues. CDR1 and CDR2 from the germline V gene are SGHVS and FQNEAQ. V was clipped by 3 bases and J by 7 bases, with 17 bases between them.

This sequence joins TRBV15 and TRBJ1-5; maybe TRBD1 (5 bases). V gave up 0 bases and J gave up 11 bases, with 23 bases separating them. Per germline, CDR1 LNHNV and CDR2 YYDKDF (reference sequence). The CDR3 is 17 residues long. CDR3 DNA sequence: TGTGCCACCAGCAGAGATCTAGGTGAGGGAACCTCACAGGCCCAGCATTTT. Amino acid sequence: CATSRDLGEGTSQAQHF. The entire variable domain, with the rest obtained from reference TRBV15 and TRBJ1-5, is as follows: DAMVIQNPRYQVTQFGKPVTLSCSQTLNHNVMYWYQQKSSQAPKLLFHYYDKDFNNEADTPDNFQSRRPNTSFCFLDIRSPGLGDTAMYLCATSRDLGEGTSQAQHFGDGTRLSIL.

The chain is built from TRBV7-6 and TRBJ2-7, with D uncertain. V shed 2 bases and J shed 7 bases, with 12 bases lying between them. CDR3 length: 13 residues. Germline V gene sequence: CDR1 SGHVS, CDR2 FNYEAQ. CDR3 DNA sequence: TGTGCCAGCAGCTTAAGGTCCGGGCCGGAGCAGTACTTC. Protein: CASSLRSGPEQYF.

The table lists this clonotype with a few counts. The chain is built from TRBV20-1 and TRBJ1-5, with D perhaps TRBD1 (5 bases). Germline V CDR1 and CDR2: DFQATT, SNEGSKA (reference sequence). The CDR3 extends over 15 amino acids. V lost 3 bases, J lost 2 bases, and 14 bases lay in between. This CDR3 is CSASQQGRGNQPQHF. Here the CDR3 DNA reads TGCAGTGCTAGCCAGCAGGGACGGGGCAATCAGCCCCAGCATTTT.

This clonotype was seen more than once but under ten times. V and J are TRBV30 and TRBJ1-1; D remains ambiguous. The germline gives CDR1 GTSNPN, CDR2 SVGIG (reference sequence). V lost 6 bases and J 1 base, leaving 9 bases between the germline ends. This CDR3 comprises 12 residues. The CDR3 nucleotides are TGTGCCTGCCGGGATGGGAACACTGAAGCTTTCTTT. Encoded protein: CACRDGNTEAFF.

This chain links TRBV3-1 with TRBJ2-5; 9 bases are a match to TRBD2. V was clipped by 7 bases and J by 5 bases; unmatched bases: 8. Germline V gives CDR1 LGHDT, CDR2 YNNKEL (reference sequence). CDR3 length: 14 amino acids. CDR3 amino acids: CASNLSGGRETQYF. The CDR3 DNA is TGTGCCAGCAACCTAAGCGGGGGGCGGGAGACCCAGTACTTC.

This clonotype was seen more than once but under ten times. The rearrangement uses TRBV7-9 and TRBJ1-1; TRBD1 aligns across 8 bases. This CDR3 is built from 13 residues. V shed 3 bases, J shed 8 bases, and the junction held 5 bases outside the gene matches. CDR1 SEHNR and CDR2 FQNEAQ come from the germline V gene (reference sequence). CDR3 DNA: TGTGCCAGCAGCTTCCAGGACAGGGCAGAAGCTTTCTTT. Amino acids: CASSFQDRAEAFF.

The chain uses TRBV7-2 and TRBJ1-5; tentatively, D is TRBD1 (6 bases). The CDR3 totals 12 residues. V was trimmed by 5 bases and J by 11 bases, leaving 13 bases between them. The germline gives CDR1 SGHTA, CDR2 FQGNSA. CDR3 region: CASSETGLAQHF. In DNA form, the CDR3 reads TGTGCCAGCAGCGAGACAGGTTTAGCCCAGCATTTT. The whole variable domain, remainder taken from reference TRBV7-2 and TRBJ1-5, is GAGVSQSPSNKVTEKGKDVELRCDPISGHTALYWYRQSLGQGLEFLIYFQGNSAPDKSGLPSDRFSAERTGGSVSTLTIQRTQQEDSAVYLCASSETGLAQHFGDGTRLSIL.

In its sample, this clonotype was seen many times. V gene TRBV15 combines with J gene TRBJ1-5; TRBD1 aligns across 8 bases. V shed 2 bases, J shed 6 bases, and the junction held 9 bases outside the gene matches. Germline V gene data show CDR1 as LNHNV and CDR2 as YYDKDF (reference sequence). CDR3 length: 16 amino acids. CDR3 bases: TGTGCCACCAGCAGACACACGGACAGGGTCGGTCAGCCCCAGCATTTT. It is translated as CATSRHTDRVGQPQHF.